This T cell receptor (beta chain) was sequenced in a study of cytomegalovirus exposure and HLA in healthy donors. Researchers ran the PCR with 60 Vbeta and 13 Jbeta primers. Clones were sequenced by immunoSEQ multiplex PCR, and TCRdb holds only the in-frame ones, with some missing. The table includes 140,000 to 150,000 clones, about 80% detected once. This CDR3 region has 15 residues. The germline gives CDR1 SGHAT, CDR2 FQNNGV. Trimming cost V 5 bases and J 3 bases; bases outside gene matches: 7. This chain uses TRBV11-2 with TRBJ1-5; 7 bases align to TRBD1. The sequence derives from a middle-aged man in good health and CMV-seronegative. The sequencing input was PBMCs. CDR3 amino acids: CASSLAGGNNQPQHF. As DNA, the CDR3 is TGTGCCAGCAGCCTAGCAGGGGGAAACAATCAGCCCCAGCATTTT.